This TCR beta chain was identified during a study of T-cell memory formation after mild COVID-19. Between the trimmed V and J ends, which lost 1 base and 3 bases, there was a span of 9 bases. The germline CDR1 and CDR2 sequences are SEHNR and FQNEAQ (reference sequence). The CDR3 spans 14 residues. TCRdb passed the 5' RACE reads through MiXCR, listing each CDR3 protein once. The profile shows 200,000 or so distinct CDR3 sequences, around 16% of them singletons. The receptor comes from an adult woman who had mild COVID-19 (a few samples of this study predate the infection). Cell type and time point are not known. The sequencing input was PBMCs or a T cell subset sorted from them (not recorded which). The J gene is TRBJ1-2, the V gene TRBV7-9; D uncertain. CDR3 region: CASSLDLGYYGYTF. The CDR3 DNA reads as TGTGCCAGCAGCTTAGATCTTGGGTACTATGGCTACACCTTC. The whole variable domain, filled in from reference TRBV7-9 and TRBJ1-2, reads DTGVSQNPRHKITKRGQNVTFRCDPISEHNRLYWYRQTLGQGPEFLTYFQNEAQLEKSRLLSDRFSAERPKGSFSTLEIQRTEQGDSAMYLCASSLDLGYYGYTFGSGTRLTVV.